These T cell receptor beta chains were read from a single sample in a study of T cell responses to AZD1222 COVID-19 vaccine. Profiled with immunoSEQ multiplex PCR; TCRdb holds only in-frame clones, not every one. Among roughly 120,000 clones listed, about nine tenths were seen once. The specimen comprised peripheral blood, sampled 28 days after the second AZD1222 dose. The receptors originated from an adult who received the AZD1222 COVID-19 vaccine. Both conserved end residues are part of each CDR3. D genes are given only for firm matches. A row's size may be missing; if present it is once, few, many or a size class.

V: TRBV19
size: .
J: TRBJ1-4
D: .
DNA: TGTGCCAGTAGTATCGGAAGCTATGAAAAACTGTTTTTT
CDR3: CASSIGSYEKLFF

V: TRBV28
size: .
J: TRBJ1-3
D: .
DNA: TGTGCCAGCAGTTTACAGGGAGGTGGAAACACCATATATTTT
CDR3: CASSLQGGGNTIYF

V: TRBV14
size: .
J: TRBJ1-6
D: .
DNA: TGTGCCAGCAGCCAGTTGAGGGACTCACCCCTCCACTTT
CDR3: CASSQLRDSPLHF

V: TRBV7-2
size: .
J: TRBJ1-5
D: .
DNA: TGTGCCAGCAGCTTAGCGGGCGGGCAGCCCCAGCATTTT
CDR3: CASSLAGGQPQHF

V: TRBV5-6
size: .
J: TRBJ2-1
D: .
DNA: TGTGCCAGCAGCTTGGGTTATCATGAGCAGTTCTTC
CDR3: CASSLGYHEQFF

V: TRBV27
size: .
J: TRBJ1-5
D: TRBD1
DNA: TGTGCCAGCAGTCTGGGGACAGGGAGCAATCAGCCCCAGCATTTT
CDR3: CASSLGTGSNQPQHF

V: TRBV12-3/TRBV12-4
size: .
J: TRBJ1-2
D: .
DNA: TGTGCCAGCAGTTTACGGCGTGACTATGGCTACACCTTC
CDR3: CASSLRRDYGYTF

V: TRBV19
size: once
J: TRBJ1-2
D: .
DNA: TGTGCCAGTAGTAATGGCGGCCGCGGGTGGATTGATGGCTACACCTTC
CDR3: CASSNGGRGWIDGYTF

V: TRBV15
size: .
J: TRBJ1-1
D: TRBD1
DNA: TGTGCCACCAGGGCTGACAGGGACACTGAAGCTTTCTTT
CDR3: CATRADRDTEAFF

V: TRBV14
size: .
J: TRBJ2-2
D: .
DNA: TGTGCCAGCAGCCTACAGGGCTTTCCGAACACCGGGGAGCTGTTTTTT
CDR3: CASSLQGFPNTGELFF

V: TRBV6-5
size: .
J: TRBJ2-1
D: .
DNA: TGTGCCAGCAGCCCGGACATCGGAAGCTACAATGAGCAGTTCTTC
CDR3: CASSPDIGSYNEQFF

V: TRBV7-2
size: .
J: TRBJ1-1
D: .
DNA: TGTGCCAGCAGCTTATCGAGGGGTTGGGGTGAAGCTTTCTTT
CDR3: CASSLSRGWGEAFF

V: TRBV5-1
size: .
J: TRBJ2-7
D: .
DNA: TGCGCCAGCAGCTTGGGTGGGGGTAACTCCTACGAGCAGTACTTC
CDR3: CASSLGGGNSYEQYF

V: TRBV12-3/TRBV12-4
size: once
J: TRBJ2-1
D: .
DNA: TGTGCCAGCAGTTTATCCGGTGTTAATGAGCAGTTCTTC
CDR3: CASSLSGVNEQFF

V: TRBV19
size: .
J: TRBJ1-2
D: TRBD1
DNA: TGTGCCAGTAGTATCCCCGGGACAGGGGGCGATGGCTACACCTTC
CDR3: CASSIPGTGGDGYTF

V: TRBV19
size: .
J: TRBJ2-1
D: .
DNA: TGTGCCAGTAGTCCCGGGCCCAATGAGCAGTTCTTC
CDR3: CASSPGPNEQFF

V: TRBV5-4
size: .
J: TRBJ1-1
D: .
DNA: TGTGCCAGCAGCTTGGCAGGAATGGGGACTGAAGCTTTCTTT
CDR3: CASSLAGMGTEAFF

V: TRBV18
size: once
J: TRBJ1-1
D: .
DNA: TGTGCCAGCTCACCCCCCGGAACATGGGTCACTGAAGCTTTCTTT
CDR3: CASSPPGTWVTEAFF

V: TRBV7-9
size: .
J: TRBJ1-1
D: TRBD1
DNA: TGTGCCAGCAGCTTTGGACAGGCCGGGACTGAAGCTTTCTTT
CDR3: CASSFGQAGTEAFF

V: TRBV6-6
size: .
J: TRBJ1-2
D: .
DNA: TGTGCCAGCCAGGCCGAGAATGGCTATGGCTACACCTTC
CDR3: CASQAENGYGYTF

V: TRBV4-2
size: .
J: TRBJ1-3
D: .
DNA: TGTGCCAGCAGCCAGGGCCAGGGAGGTAGAAACACCATATATTTT
CDR3: CASSQGQGGRNTIYF

V: TRBV13
size: .
J: TRBJ2-3
D: .
DNA: TGTGCCACCGGTTTATCCGGCACAGATACGCAGTATTTT
CDR3: CATGLSGTDTQYF

V: TRBV9
size: .
J: TRBJ1-1
D: .
DNA: TGTGCCAGCAGCGAGGGCGAGGGGCTCAGGGGTGAAGCTTTCTTT
CDR3: CASSEGEGLRGEAFF

V: TRBV2
size: .
J: TRBJ1-3
D: .
DNA: TGTGCCAGCAGTGTTCACTCTGGAAACACCATATATTTT
CDR3: CASSVHSGNTIYF

V: TRBV6-4
size: .
J: TRBJ2-1
D: TRBD1
DNA: TGTGCCAGCAGTGACACCCCCGGGACAGGGGGCGATGAGCAGTTCTTC
CDR3: CASSDTPGTGGDEQFF

V: TRBV7-8
size: .
J: TRBJ2-7
D: .
DNA: TGTGCCAGCAGCCTCGTCCGGGAGCAGTACTTC
CDR3: CASSLVREQYF

V: TRBV23-1
size: .
J: TRBJ1-5
D: .
DNA: TGCGCCAGCAGTCAATCGCAAGGGGCGGTCAATCAGCCCCAGCATTTT
CDR3: CASSQSQGAVNQPQHF